The 25 T cell receptor beta chains presented below share a single source sample, sequenced in a study of blood T cell repertoires in COVID-19. Repertoires were generated with immunoSEQ multiplex PCR, while TCRdb's copy carries only in-frame clones and drops some. The profile shows under 250,000 clones, approximately 80% of them singletons. Sequenced input: peripheral blood. These receptors were collected from a middle-aged man with acute or convalescent COVID-19.

This clone showed up just once. The rearrangement links TRBV3-1 (or the pseudogene TRBV3-2) to TRBJ2-6, with TRBD1 matching over 9 bases. Germline V gene sequence: CDR1 LGHDT, CDR2 YNNKEL (reference sequence). V trimming: 4 bases; J trimming: 4 bases; junction bases outside the gene matches: 11. The CDR3 consists of 18 residues. The CDR3 sequence is CASSPRDRVFSGANVLTF. The CDR3 DNA reads as TGTGCCAGCAGCCCCCGGGACAGGGTTTTCTCGGGGGCCAACGTCCTGACTTTC.

The chain couples TRBV5-1 to TRBJ2-2; D perhaps matches TRBD2 (5 bases). V lost 3 bases and J lost 5, with 14 bases in between. Germline CDR1 SGHRS, CDR2 YFSETQ. This CDR3 comprises 15 residues. CDR3 amino acids: CASSSEGPGTGELFF. CDR3 bases: TGCGCCAGCAGCTCGGAAGGCCCGGGGACCGGGGAGCTGTTTTTT.

The chain couples TRBV6-1 to TRBJ2-3, with 14 nucleotides matching TRBD2. The V gene end was trimmed by 1 base and the J gene end by 4 bases; junction bases not matched to a gene: 7. Germline-derived CDR1 and CDR2 are MNHNS and SASEGT. This CDR3 has 18 amino acids. The CDR3 is CASSEEAGLAGDPDTQYF. CDR3 nucleotide sequence: TGTGCCAGCAGTGAAGAAGCGGGACTAGCGGGAGACCCAGATACGCAGTATTTT.

The chain carries TRBV25-1 and TRBJ2-5; D unclear. This CDR3 spans 14 amino acids. V was pared by 4 bases and J by 4 bases, with 13 bases between. From germline, CDR1 is MGHDK and CDR2 SYGVNS. For the CDR3, the DNA is TGTGCCAGCAGTGTCCCGGGTTTTGGAGAGACCCAGTACTTC. Amino acid sequence: CASSVPGFGETQYF.

J is TRBJ1-6 and V is TRBV5-8; D gene uncertain. Germline V gene data show CDR1 as SGHTS and CDR2 as YDEGEE. Trimming pared 7 bases from V and 0 bases from J, leaving 14 bases between. This CDR3 comprises 16 residues. CDR3 sequence reads: CASPHGRSSYNSPLHF. CDR3 coding DNA: TGTGCCAGCCCCCATGGGCGTAGCTCCTATAATTCACCCCTCCACTTT.

The chain uses TRBV7-9 and TRBJ2-5; possible D gene TRBD2, 6 bases. V was pared by 5 bases and J by 1 base, with 17 bases between. This CDR3 has 16 residues. Germline V gene lookup returns CDR1 SEHNR and CDR2 FQNEAQ (reference sequence). CDR3: CASSPMWAGLQETQYF. The CDR3 nucleotides read TGTGCCAGCAGCCCCATGTGGGCGGGGCTCCAAGAGACCCAGTACTTC.

This rearrangement joins TRBV29-1 to TRBJ1-1; 7 nucleotides line up with TRBD1. CDR3 length equals 12 residues. Germline V gene sequence: CDR1 SQVTM, CDR2 ANQGSEA. The ends lost 7 bases at V and 5 bases at J; junction bases unmatched: 7. In DNA form, the CDR3 reads TGCAGCGCCTCAGGGGGTGTAACTGAAGCTTTCTTT. Protein sequence: CSASGGVTEAFF.

This clone was found many times. The chain carries TRBV6-1 and TRBJ2-6, with 8 bases aligning to TRBD1. Germline CDR1 reads MNHNS; CDR2 reads SASEGT. V gave up 4 bases and J gave up 0 bases; unmatched junction bases: 8. This CDR3 contains 18 residues. The CDR3 spells CASSARTGIASGANVLTF. The CDR3 DNA reads TGTGCCAGCAGTGCTCGGACAGGGATCGCCTCTGGGGCCAACGTCCTGACTTTC.

This sequence joins TRBV28 and TRBJ1-2; D unresolved. This CDR3 contains 13 residues. The germline V gene encodes CDR1 MDHEN and CDR2 SYDVKM. With 3 bases removed from V and 2 bases from J, the gap between germline ends came to 7 bases. DNA for the CDR3: TGTGCCAGCAGTTTCGAGACAAACTATGGCTACACCTTC. It translates to CASSFETNYGYTF.

The chain carries TRBV12-3 or TRBV12-4 and TRBJ1-2; D not certain. This CDR3 has 11 residues. V was trimmed by 4 bases and J by 7 bases, leaving 7 bases between them. CDR3 amino acids: CASSYMAGYTF. DNA for the CDR3: TGTGCCAGCAGTTACATGGCTGGCTACACCTTC.

The chain has TRBV19 and TRBJ1-5, with no clear D. Germline CDR1 and CDR2: LNHDA and SQIVND (reference sequence). The CDR3 runs 10 residues. The ends were cut back, 3 bases at V and 10 bases at J, with 4 bases in the middle. The CDR3 loop reads CASSMGPQHF. The CDR3 bases are TGTGCCAGTAGTATGGGCCCCCAGCATTTT.

The chain has TRBV6-2 or TRBV6-3 and TRBJ2-5; 13 bases agree with TRBD2. CDR1 and CDR2 from the germline V gene are MNHEY and SVGEGT. This CDR3 is 17 amino acids long. The V and J ends lost 2 bases and 0 bases, in that order; junction bases with no gene match: 3. The CDR3 is CASSYVGTSGNQETQYF. CDR3 nucleotides: TGTGCCAGCAGTTACGTCGGGACTAGCGGGAACCAAGAGACCCAGTACTTC.

The chain links TRBV5-6 to TRBJ2-7, with 9 bases identical to TRBD2. The CDR3 length is 15 residues. Germline assignment: CDR1 SGHDT and CDR2 YYEEEE. V lost 4 bases and J lost 2; bases outside the gene matches: 7. The CDR3, as DNA: TGTGCCAGCAGCCCCCGGACTAGCGAGACCTACGAGCAGTACTTC. It encodes CASSPRTSETYEQYF.

The V gene is TRBV2, the J gene TRBJ1-5, with a possible D match to TRBD1 (6 bases). The length of the CDR3 is 15 residues. The V end lost 4 bases, the J end lost 6 bases, and 16 bases lay between the germline ends. CDR1 SNHLY and CDR2 FYNNEI come from the germline V gene. CDR3 nucleotides: TGTGCCAGCAGTGTCTCGGGGGGCGCGGTTCAGCCCCAGCATTTT. Translation: CASSVSGGAVQPQHF.

The chain couples TRBV11-3 to TRBJ2-5; 10 nucleotides agree with TRBD1. This CDR3 contains 15 residues. Germline CDR1 SGHNT, CDR2 YENEEA. With V trimmed by 4 bases and J by 1 base, 3 bases remained unmatched. CDR3 residues: CASSYRTGGQETQYF. The CDR3 DNA is TGTGCCAGCAGCTATCGGACAGGGGGCCAAGAGACCCAGTACTTC.

The chain has TRBV19 and TRBJ1-1; a possible D gene is TRBD1 (5 bases). Trimming cost V 7 bases and J 1 base, with 16 bases left between them. The CDR3 covers 15 residues. Germline assignment: CDR1 LNHDA and CDR2 SQIVND (reference sequence). CDR3 in DNA: TGTGCCAGTAAAGGTACTCAGGGCCGGAACACTGAAGCTTTCTTT. It is translated as CASKGTQGRNTEAFF.

CDR3 residues: CASSPSPGGNNSPLHF. CDR3 bases: TGCGCCAGCAGTCCCTCCCCAGGGGGAAATAATTCACCCCTCCACTTT. J is TRBJ1-6 and V is TRBV5-1, with 7 positions matching TRBD1. V was clipped by 5 bases and J by 5 bases; unmatched bases: 10. The CDR3 totals 16 residues. In germline, CDR1 is SGHRS, CDR2 YFSETQ.

The chain couples TRBV4-3 to TRBJ1-2, with D possibly being TRBD1 (6 bases). Germline CDR1 reads LGHNA; CDR2 reads YSLEER. V dropped 2 bases and J dropped 5 bases, with 21 bases sitting between them. The CDR3 is 17 residues long. The CDR3 loop is CASSQKGTGTHVYGYTF. The DNA for the CDR3 is TGCGCCAGCAGCCAAAAGGGAACCGGGACACACGTTTATGGCTACACCTTC.

This chain joins TRBV6-6 and TRBJ2-7, with 7 bases lining up with TRBD2. V shed 5 bases, J shed 0 bases, and the junction held 19 bases outside the gene matches. Germline V CDR1 and CDR2: MNHNY, SVGAGI (reference sequence). The CDR3 covers 19 residues. CDR3 coding DNA: TGTGCCAGCAGTCTCCGGTGGCTAGCGGAAGAAATAAGCTCCTACGAGCAGTACTTC. Protein sequence: CASSLRWLAEEISSYEQYF.

V and J are TRBV4-1 and TRBJ1-2; no firm D call. V was shortened by 1 base and J by 4 bases, with 10 bases between the two germline ends. The CDR3 contains 14 residues. The germline CDR1 and CDR2 sequences are MGHRA and YSYEKL. The CDR3: CASSQGAAGYGYTF. In nucleotides, the CDR3 is TGCGCCAGCAGCCAAGGGGCCGCGGGCTATGGCTACACCTTC.

The chain is built from TRBV30 and TRBJ1-4, with 8 bases that match TRBD1. There are 14 residues in the CDR3. V lost 2 bases, J lost 8 bases, and 7 bases stayed unmatched. Germline CDR1 and CDR2: GTSNPN and SVGIG (reference sequence). The CDR3 region has the DNA TGTGCCTGGAGTTACAGGGGGAATTCCGAAAAACTGTTTTTT. Translating gives CAWSYRGNSEKLFF.

V usage is TRBV19 and J usage is TRBJ2-3; 8 bases line up with TRBD2. The CDR3 covers 14 residues. The V segment lost 3 bases and the J segment 5 bases; nucleotides outside the gene matches: 4. Germline V gives CDR1 LNHDA, CDR2 SQIVND (reference sequence). CDR3 protein: CASSMSGGEDTQYF. The CDR3, as DNA: TGTGCCAGTAGTATGTCGGGAGGGGAAGATACGCAGTATTTT.

This clone was seen once. One end of the junction varies from germline; a read error may be responsible. J is TRBJ1-1 and V is TRBV7-9; D may be TRBD1 (6 bases). The CDR3 contains 13 residues. CDR1 and CDR2 (germline): SEHNR, FQNEAQ (reference sequence). The CDR3 reads CASRLSDRLPIIF. CDR3 nucleotide sequence: TGTGCCAGCCGTCTTTCGGACAGACTTCCGATTATCTTT.

The chain links TRBV23-1 to TRBJ1-1; TRBD1 matches at 7 bases. TRBV23-1 falls under the ORF class, with uncertain function. CDR3 length: 15 residues. V lost 7 bases and J lost 3; bases outside the gene matches: 11. CDR3 sequence: CASTGTEFGDTEAFF. The CDR3 nucleotides are TGCGCCAGCACCGGGACAGAATTTGGGGACACTGAAGCTTTCTTT.

This clone was counted only a few times. V gene TRBV7-2 combines with J gene TRBJ2-5; no clear D gene. Looked up from germline, CDR1 is SGHTA and CDR2 is FQGNSA. This CDR3 region has 13 residues. The V end was cut by 2 bases, the J end by 4 bases, with 8 bases between. CDR3 in amino acids: CASSLIVVETQYF. Here the CDR3 DNA reads TGTGCCAGCAGCTTAATAGTTGTAGAGACCCAGTACTTC.